This T cell receptor (beta chain) was profiled in a study of graft-versus-host responses after intestinal transplantation. The method was immunoSEQ multiplex PCR; TCRdb's version includes in-frame clones alone and lacks a portion of them. The table has roughly 56,000 clones, about 90% seen once; the top ten hold about 2.9%. CDR3 length: 14 amino acids. V lost 0 bases to trimming and J lost 7 bases, with 9 bases between them. In germline, CDR1 is SSHAT, CDR2 FNYEAQ (reference sequence). This sequence originates from a human patient who received an intestinal transplant, so some T cells may come from the graft donor. The sequencing here drew on PBMCs, taken around 120 days after intestinal transplantation. This chain joins TRBV7-7 and TRBJ2-2; unclear D gene. CDR3 protein: CASSLAGGGGELFF. For the CDR3, the DNA is TGTGCCAGCAGCTTAGCGGGCGGCGGCGGGGAGCTGTTTTTT.